This TCR beta chain originates from a study of T-cell memory formation after mild COVID-19. Study information: Largely, the TCR clusters proved donor specific.

Study-wide findings and caveats: A second wave expanding day 15 to 37 was CD4+-biased; contracting clones were balanced. Unconfirmed was the SARS-CoV-2 specificity of second-wave clones that peaked on day 37.

This clonotype was counted at least ten times. Its antigen remains unknown. It was 5'RACE with constant-segment primers that produced the TCR alpha and TCR beta cDNA libraries, which carried sample barcodes and UMIs. TCRdb re-called the 5' RACE reads through MiXCR, storing one row per CDR3 protein. The data hold tens of thousands of distinct CDR3 sequences, with 6.5% to 9% observed a single time. CDR3 length: 12 residues. V was trimmed by 11 bases and J by 4 bases, leaving 14 bases between them. The germline V gene has CDR1 LNHDA and CDR2 SQIVND (reference sequence). This chain uses TRBV19 with TRBJ1-1, with D perhaps matching TRBD1 (5 bases). This TCR derives from an adult woman who had mild COVID-19 (a few samples of this study predate the infection). Cell type and time point are not known. The source material was PBMCs or a T cell subset sorted from them (not recorded which). The chain's CDR3 is CACARASTEAFF. In DNA form, the CDR3 reads TGTGCCTGCGCCAGGGCATCCACTGAAGCTTTCTTT.